This T cell receptor (beta chain) comes out of a study of cytomegalovirus exposure and HLA in healthy donors. Study-wide results and caveats: The study put 150 or so TCR beta chains on its list as cytomegalovirus-associated.

A multiplex PCR was run with 60 Vbeta primers and 13 Jbeta primers. Measured with immunoSEQ multiplex PCR; TCRdb has only the in-frame clones, and not every one. The profile covers about 93,000 clones, with 70% to 85% appearing a single time and 3.8% taken by the ten largest. As concerns this clone: Its antigen is as yet unknown.

The origin of this receptor is a man in his fifties in good health and CMV-seronegative. Source material: PBMCs.

This CDR3 is CASSHGEAGGSEQYF. In DNA, the CDR3 is TGTGCCAGCAGCCACGGGGAAGCGGGAGGGAGCGAGCAGTACTTC. V usage is TRBV7-2 and J usage is TRBJ2-7; 10 positions match TRBD2. V trimming: 5 bases; J trimming: 6 bases; junction bases outside the gene matches: 10. The CDR3 is made up of 15 amino acids. Germline CDR1 reads SGHTA; CDR2 reads FQGNSA.